This T cell receptor (beta chain) was found in a study of regulatory T cells in long-lasting Graves disease. Notes on the study in general: Researchers examined only peripheral blood and not thyroid tissue.

For this clonotype: The antigen is not known.

The CDR3 loop spans 18 amino acids. Germline V gene sequence: CDR1 MDHEN, CDR2 SYDVKM. V dropped 3 bases and J dropped 5; count of bases not matched to a gene: 12. Library construction for TCR beta used iRepertoire HTBI primers and Arm-PCR of CDR3 regions. In TCRdb, the multiplex PCR reads were re-called with MiXCR into one record per CDR3 protein. In the table there are 200,000 to 250,000 distinct CDR3 sequences, roughly a fifth of which are singletons. Time point indicated: newly diagnosed GD, antithyroid drugs for less than 3 months. TCR sequences were obtained from RNA taken from PBMCs. EDTA tubes received 7.5 to 9 milliliters of drawn peripheral blood. Another study also made use of these data, one on T cells in Graves' hyperthyroidism and ophthalmopathy. As reported in that work: TCR CDR3 regions were first amplified by RT-PCR with HTBI primers. Blood also contained most expanded thyroid clonotypes above 0.001.

Sequenced here: peripheral blood mononuclear cells (PBMCs), sampled at new diagnosis, from a patient treated with antithyroid drugs. The chain has TRBV28 and TRBJ2-7, with 14 bases matching TRBD2. The sequence was obtained from a woman younger than 45 with Graves disease. The CDR3 nucleotides are TGTGCCAGCAGTTTGATTCCGGGACTAGCGGGAGTGGAGGACGAGCAGTACTTC. Translated: CASSLIPGLAGVEDEQYF.